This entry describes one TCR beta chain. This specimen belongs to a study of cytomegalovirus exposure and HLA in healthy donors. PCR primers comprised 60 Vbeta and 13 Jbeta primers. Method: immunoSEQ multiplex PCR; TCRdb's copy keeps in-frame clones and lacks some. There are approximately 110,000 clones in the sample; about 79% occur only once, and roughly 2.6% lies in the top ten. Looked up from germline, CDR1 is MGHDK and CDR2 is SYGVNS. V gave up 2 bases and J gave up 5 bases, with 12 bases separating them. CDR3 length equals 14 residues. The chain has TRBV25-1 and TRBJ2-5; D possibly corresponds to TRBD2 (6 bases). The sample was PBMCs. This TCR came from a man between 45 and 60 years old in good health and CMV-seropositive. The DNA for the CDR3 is TGTGCCAGCAGTGAAGGAGGAGGGAAGGAGACCCAGTACTTC. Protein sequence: CASSEGGGKETQYF.